This is a list of T cell receptor beta chains from one sample in a study of T cell repertoires in cytomegalovirus infection. TCRdb re-called the reads with MiXCR, one entry per CDR3 protein. The data contain more than 200,000 distinct CDR3 sequences, roughly 9.1% of them singletons. The material sequenced was PBMCs. These receptors all come from a human donor in good health (CMV status not recorded). Some clones in this sample may be carry-over from other donors' samples. Both conserved end residues are part of each CDR3. Fields, in order: J gene, clone size, D gene, V gene, CDR3 DNA, CDR3 protein. The D gene is left open where the match is weak. Part of the rows lack a size; the others show once, few, many or a class for expanded clones.

>TRBJ2-3|many|TRBD2|TRBV7-2
TGTGCCCGGCCTAGCGGGGGGGCGACAGATACGCAGTGTTTT
CARPSGGATDTQCF
>TRBJ1-2|many|TRBD1|TRBV7-2
TGTGCCAGCAGCCCTGGCGCAGGGGGTAACTATGGCTACACCTTC
CASSPGAGGNYGYTF
>TRBJ1-5|many|TRBD1|TRBV7-8
TGTGCCAGCAGCTCCGGGACAGGGGGTACTCAGCCCCAGCATTTT
CASSSGTGGTQPQHF
>TRBJ1-1|NA|TRBD1|TRBV7-2
TGTGCCAGCAGCAGTGGACAGGCCTTAGCGGGAGCTTTCTTT
CASSSGQALAGAFF
>TRBJ1-2|few|NA|TRBV11-2
TGTGCCAGCAGGCCCAGACAGGCTCTGCAAGTTTTAGCTAACTATGGCTACACCTTC
CASRPRQALQVLANYGYTF
>TRBJ2-1|many|TRBD2|TRBV7-9
TGTGCCAGCAGAGGCGGGGGAGGAAACAATGAGCAGTTCTTC
CASRGGGGNNEQFF
>TRBJ1-2|many|TRBD1|TRBV7-2
TGTGCCAGCAGTTCAAGTGGGCCAGGGGGCAACTATGGCTACACCTTC
CASSSSGPGGNYGYTF
>TRBJ2-1|NA|TRBD2|TRBV28
TGTGCCAGCAGTTGGACGGGGGGGCGCGTTGAGCAGTTCTTC
CASSWTGGRVEQFF
>TRBJ1-1|many|NA|TRBV7-9
TGTGCCAGCAGCTTAGAACTAAGGGGCACTGAAGCTTTCTTT
CASSLELRGTEAFF
>TRBJ1-2|many|NA|TRBV7-6
TGTGCCAGCAGCCCTTTTGTCGACGGAACTAACTATGGCTACACCTTC
CASSPFVDGTNYGYTF
>TRBJ1-1|many|TRBD1|TRBV6-2/TRBV6-3
TGTGCCGGAGCCGGGACAGCAAACACTGAAGCTTTCTTT
CAGAGTANTEAFF
>TRBJ2-7|NA|TRBD1|TRBV6-1
TGTGCCAGCAGTGAATTTGGTGGGACAGTAAGCTACGAGCAGTACTTC
CASSEFGGTVSYEQYF
>TRBJ2-7|NA|NA|TRBV19
TGTGCCAGTAGCACCAGGTTCACCTACGAGCAGTACTTC
CASSTRFTYEQYF
>TRBJ1-3|many|NA|TRBV6-1
TGTGCCAGCAGTAACCTGGGACTCCACCTCGGAAACACCATATATTTT
CASSNLGLHLGNTIYF